These 4 T cell receptor beta chains share one sample of origin, sequenced in a study of shared clonotypes between healthy human individuals. The table came from immunoSEQ multiplex PCR; TCRdb's copy has only in-frame clones and leaves some out. The sample yields some 2 million clones, 85% to 95% seen once. The sample comprised naive CD4+ T cells sorted from blood. Subset: CD45RA+ positively selected. Every receptor here comes from a man aged 18-30 years in good health.

V and J are TRBV27 and TRBJ1-1; 9 bases align to TRBD1. The CDR3 has 16 residues. Germline-derived CDR1 and CDR2 are MNHEY and SMNVEV (reference sequence). The V segment lost 6 bases and the J segment 1 base; nucleotides outside the gene matches: 9. The CDR3 spells CASRVNRDRENTEAFF. The CDR3 DNA follows: TGTGCCAGCAGGGTAAATCGGGACAGGGAGAACACTGAAGCTTTCTTT.

The rearrangement joins TRBV7-9 to TRBJ2-3; the match to TRBD1 covers 7 bases. The V segment lost 7 bases and the J segment 3 bases; nucleotides outside the gene matches: 10. CDR3 length equals 15 residues. Germline V CDR1 and CDR2: SEHNR, FQNEAQ (reference sequence). The CDR3 is CASTPGQPRTDTQYF. The DNA for the CDR3 is TGTGCCAGCACCCCGGGACAGCCTCGGACAGATACGCAGTATTTT.

CDR3 sequence (DNA): TGTGCCAGCAGTACCCAAAGACAGGTATACACCTTC. Protein sequence: CASSTQRQVYTF. V gene TRBV28 combines with J gene TRBJ1-2; D is possibly TRBD1 (6 bases). Germline lookup yields CDR1 MDHEN and CDR2 SYDVKM. The CDR3 spans 12 residues. V lost 5 bases to trimming and J lost 11 bases, with 15 bases between them.

This sequence joins TRBV5-1 and TRBJ1-1, with a tentative D call TRBD1 (6 bases). V was trimmed by 2 bases and J by 7 bases, leaving 12 bases between them. Germline V gene data show CDR1 as SGHRS and CDR2 as YFSETQ. There are 13 residues in the CDR3. Here the CDR3 reads CASSFTDRSEAFF. Written as DNA, the CDR3 is TGCGCCAGCAGCTTTACGGACAGAAGTGAAGCTTTCTTT.